These T cell receptor beta chains were read from a single sample in a study of CD8+ T cells in alopecia areata. The protocol was immunoSEQ multiplex PCR, while the TCRdb copy is restricted to in-frame clones and leaves out a portion. The profile covers roughly 220,000 clones, with 30% to 40% appearing a single time and 0.4% to 0.55% taken by the ten largest. Sequencing used CD4+ T cells sorted from blood, obtained at approximately week 31, from a patient treated with tofacitinib. These TCRs come from a human donor with alopecia areata. CDR3s include the opening cysteine and the closing phenylalanine or tryptophan. Each record gives: V gene, D gene, CDR3 protein. A D gene is named only where the DNA matches it firmly.

v_gene: TRBV6-6; d_gene: TRBD1; CDR3aa: CATKETGANNEQFF
v_gene: TRBV29-1; d_gene: .; CDR3aa: CSGGNSQRDGYTF
v_gene: TRBV6-1; d_gene: .; CDR3aa: CARGAQHTDTQYF
v_gene: TRBV6-6; d_gene: .; CDR3aa: CASSSNTDYEQYF
v_gene: TRBV7-9; d_gene: TRBD1; CDR3aa: CASSLAGTGGPLYGYTF
v_gene: TRBV29-1; d_gene: .; CDR3aa: CSVEDRALLGDGYTF
v_gene: TRBV5-1; d_gene: TRBD2; CDR3aa: CASSRLAVRTYEQYF
v_gene: TRBV5-1; d_gene: .; CDR3aa: CASSVSNEQYF
v_gene: TRBV7-4; d_gene: .; CDR3aa: CASSPRIHLGSNQPQHF
v_gene: TRBV30; d_gene: .; CDR3aa: CAWRTAGANVLTF
v_gene: TRBV23-1; d_gene: .; CDR3aa: CASSRRRAPTSYNEQFF
v_gene: TRBV14; d_gene: .; CDR3aa: CASSQDTRVLETQYF
v_gene: TRBV29-1; d_gene: .; CDR3aa: CSVGDGYEQYF